This TCR beta chain was captured by sequencing in a study of shared clonotypes between healthy human individuals. Some clones are missing from TCRdb's copy, which holds only in-frame ones; the method was immunoSEQ multiplex PCR. The top ten hold about an eighth of the sample, which has 530,000 or so clones, roughly 79% seen once. The CDR3 loop spans 15 amino acids. Germline V gives CDR1 LNHDA, CDR2 SQIVND (reference sequence). Trimming pared 5 bases from V and 0 bases from J, leaving 11 bases between. For this clone: Possible read error: a much larger clone is one base away.

The sequence was collected from a woman aged 40-49 years in good health. Some clones in this sample may be carry-over from other donors' samples. Sequences were obtained from PBMCs. The rearrangement uses TRBV19 and TRBJ2-1; TRBD1 or TRBD2 may be the D gene (5 bases each). In DNA form, the CDR3 reads TGTGCCAGTAGTGGGACGGCCAGCTCCTACAATGAGCAGTTCTTC. Residues: CASSGTASSYNEQFF.